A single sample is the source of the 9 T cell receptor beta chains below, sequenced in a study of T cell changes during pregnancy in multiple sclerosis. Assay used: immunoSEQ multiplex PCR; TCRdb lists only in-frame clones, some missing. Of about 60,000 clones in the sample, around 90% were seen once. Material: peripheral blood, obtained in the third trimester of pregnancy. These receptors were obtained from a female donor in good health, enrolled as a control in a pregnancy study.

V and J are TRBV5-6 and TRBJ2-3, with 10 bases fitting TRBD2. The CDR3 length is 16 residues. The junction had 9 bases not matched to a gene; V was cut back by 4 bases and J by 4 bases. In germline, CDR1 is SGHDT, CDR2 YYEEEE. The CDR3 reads CASSPIAGGAPDTQYF. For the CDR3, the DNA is TGTGCCAGCAGCCCAATAGCGGGAGGAGCCCCAGATACGCAGTATTTT.

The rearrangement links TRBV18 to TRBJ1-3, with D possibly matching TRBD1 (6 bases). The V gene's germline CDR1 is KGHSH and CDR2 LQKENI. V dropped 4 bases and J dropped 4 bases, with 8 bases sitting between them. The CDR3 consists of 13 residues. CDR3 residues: CASSQGDGNTIYF. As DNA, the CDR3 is TGTGCCAGCTCACAGGGGGACGGAAACACCATATATTTT.

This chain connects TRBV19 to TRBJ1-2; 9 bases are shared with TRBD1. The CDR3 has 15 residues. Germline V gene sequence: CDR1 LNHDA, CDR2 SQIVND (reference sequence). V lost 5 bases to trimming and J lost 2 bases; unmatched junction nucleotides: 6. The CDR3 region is CASSPQTGGNYGYTF. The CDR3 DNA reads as TGTGCCAGTAGTCCCCAGACAGGGGGGAACTATGGCTACACCTTC.

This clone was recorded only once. CDR3 sequence reads: CASSLGQGARNTEAFF. Here the CDR3 DNA reads TGTGCCAGCAGCTTGGGTCAGGGGGCTAGAAACACTGAAGCTTTCTTT. J is TRBJ1-1 and V is TRBV5-5; TRBD1 matches at 8 bases. CDR1 is SGHKS and CDR2 is YYEKEE in the germline V gene (reference sequence). The CDR3 has 16 amino acids. J gave up 2 bases and V 0 bases, and 6 bases lay outside the gene matches.

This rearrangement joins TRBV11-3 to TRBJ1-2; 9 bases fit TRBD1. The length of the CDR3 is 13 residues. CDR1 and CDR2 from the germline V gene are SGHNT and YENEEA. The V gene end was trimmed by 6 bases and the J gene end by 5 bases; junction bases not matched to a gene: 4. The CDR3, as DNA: TGTGCCAGCAGAGCGGGACAGGGTTATGGCTACACCTTC. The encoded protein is CASRAGQGYGYTF.

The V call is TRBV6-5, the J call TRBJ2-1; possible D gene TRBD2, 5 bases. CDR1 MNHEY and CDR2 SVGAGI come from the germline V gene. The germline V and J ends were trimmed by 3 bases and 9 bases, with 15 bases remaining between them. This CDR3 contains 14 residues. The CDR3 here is CASSYIESGGEQFF. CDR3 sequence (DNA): TGTGCCAGCAGTTATATCGAGTCCGGAGGTGAGCAGTTCTTC.

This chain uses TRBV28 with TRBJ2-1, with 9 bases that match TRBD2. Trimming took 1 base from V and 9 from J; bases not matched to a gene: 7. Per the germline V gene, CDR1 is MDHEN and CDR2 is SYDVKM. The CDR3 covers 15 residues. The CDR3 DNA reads TGTGCCAGCAGTTTATTGAGTAGCGGGAGTGGTGAGCAGTTCTTC. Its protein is CASSLLSSGSGEQFF.

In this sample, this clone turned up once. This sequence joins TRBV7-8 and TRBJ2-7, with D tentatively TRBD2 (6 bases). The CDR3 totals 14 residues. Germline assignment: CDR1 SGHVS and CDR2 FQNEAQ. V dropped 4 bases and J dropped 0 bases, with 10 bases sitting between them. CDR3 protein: CASSWDFSSYEQYF. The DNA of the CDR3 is TGTGCCAGCAGCTGGGACTTTAGCTCCTACGAGCAGTACTTC.

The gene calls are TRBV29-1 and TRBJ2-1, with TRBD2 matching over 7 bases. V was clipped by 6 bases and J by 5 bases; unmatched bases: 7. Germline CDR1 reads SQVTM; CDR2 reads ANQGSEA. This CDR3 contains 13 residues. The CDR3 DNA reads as TGCAGCGTGGGGCTAGCGGTGAACAATGAGCAGTTCTTC. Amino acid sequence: CSVGLAVNNEQFF.